This T cell receptor (beta chain) stems from a study of T cell responses to AZD1222 COVID-19 vaccine. Study-level results: Dominant CD4 TCR responses targeted spike regions 160-218 and 743-854.

Sequenced by immunoSEQ multiplex PCR; TCRdb stores in-frame clones only, minus some. The data show some 190,000 clones, almost 90% seen once. The CDR3 contains 17 residues. Germline V gene lookup returns CDR1 LGHDT and CDR2 YNNKEL (reference sequence). The ends lost 4 bases at V and 4 bases at J; junction bases unmatched: 8. Points on this clone: Its cognate antigen is unknown.

This rearrangement joins TRBV3-1 (or the pseudogene TRBV3-2) to TRBJ2-2; 11 bases map to TRBD1. The sequencing here drew on peripheral blood, taken on day 0 of AZD1222 vaccination. The receptor's source is an adult in good health. CDR3 nucleotides: TGTGCCAGCAGCCCGGTGACCGGGACAGGGGGCACCGGGGAGCTGTTTTTT. It translates to CASSPVTGTGGTGELFF.